This T cell receptor beta chain derives from a study of blood T cells in healthy people across ages. This clonotype was recorded only once. Antigen: not known. Next came a second PCR, run for roughly 6 to 11 cycles, which used a sample-barcoded 5' primer along with a J-beta primer mix. All samples gave at least 2.5 million CDR3-containing paired-end reads. TCRdb re-derived calls from the 5' RACE reads in MiXCR, one entry per CDR3 protein. Of roughly 1,500,000 distinct CDR3 sequences listed, 42% are singletons. Study results and caveats: Leaving the PBMCs unsorted stopped any conclusive comparison of naive versus antigen-experienced cells.

Germline loops: CDR1 MNHEY, CDR2 SMNVEV (reference sequence). The CDR3 has 18 amino acids. This clonotype originated in a woman younger than 30 in good health. What was sequenced was blood. The chain is built from TRBV27 and TRBJ2-4, with 10 nucleotides matching TRBD2. Gene TRBJ2-5 matches the end of the DNA better, so the J call may be wrong. CDR3 loop: CASSLSRRLAGEGETQYF. The CDR3 DNA reads as TGTGCCAGCAGTCTCTCAAGGCGGCTAGCGGGAGAGGGAGAGACCCAGTACTTC.